This entry describes one T cell receptor (beta chain). Only in-frame clones appear in the TCRdb table, and some are missing; sequencing was by immunoSEQ multiplex PCR. There are 90,000 to 95,000 clones in the sample; 90% to 95% occur only once, and 2% to 2.5% lies in the top ten. The V gene end was trimmed by 4 bases and the J gene end by 5 bases; junction bases not matched to a gene: 7. This CDR3 is built from 14 residues. Germline V gene data show CDR1 as SGHDT and CDR2 as YYEEEE. The record originates from a study of T cell changes during pregnancy in multiple sclerosis. The chain carries TRBV5-6 and TRBJ2-7, with 9 positions matching TRBD1. The sequenced sample was peripheral blood, obtained in the third trimester of pregnancy. The sequence came from a female donor with multiple sclerosis, enrolled in a pregnancy study. The CDR3 spells CASSPRDRDHEQYF. CDR3 DNA: TGTGCCAGCAGCCCTAGGGACAGGGATCACGAGCAGTACTTC. Complete variable domain (other parts from reference TRBV5-6 and TRBJ2-7): DAGVTQSPTHLIKTRGQQVTLRCSPKSGHDTVSWYQQALGQGPQFIFQYYEEEERQRGNFPDRFSGHQFPNYSSELNVNALLLGDSALYLCASSPRDRDHEQYFGPGTRLTVT.